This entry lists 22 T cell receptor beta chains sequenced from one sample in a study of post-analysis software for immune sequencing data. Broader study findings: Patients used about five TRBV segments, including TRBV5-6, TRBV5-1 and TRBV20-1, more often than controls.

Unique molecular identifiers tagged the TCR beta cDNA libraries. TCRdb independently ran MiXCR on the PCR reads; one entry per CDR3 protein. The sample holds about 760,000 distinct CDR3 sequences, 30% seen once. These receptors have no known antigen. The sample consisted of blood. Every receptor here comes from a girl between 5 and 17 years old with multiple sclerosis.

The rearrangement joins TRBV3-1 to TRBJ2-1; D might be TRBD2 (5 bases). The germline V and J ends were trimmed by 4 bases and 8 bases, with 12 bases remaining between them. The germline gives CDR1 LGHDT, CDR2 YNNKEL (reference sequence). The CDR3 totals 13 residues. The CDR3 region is CASSRPGCDEQFF. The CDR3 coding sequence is TGTGCCAGCAGCCGCCCGGGGTGCGATGAGCAGTTCTTC.

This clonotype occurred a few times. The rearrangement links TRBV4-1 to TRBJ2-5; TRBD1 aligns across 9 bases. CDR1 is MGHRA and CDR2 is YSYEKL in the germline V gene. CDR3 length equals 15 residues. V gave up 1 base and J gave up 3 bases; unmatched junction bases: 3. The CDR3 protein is CASSQADRGKETQYF. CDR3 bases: TGCGCCAGCAGCCAAGCGGACAGGGGTAAAGAGACCCAGTACTTC.

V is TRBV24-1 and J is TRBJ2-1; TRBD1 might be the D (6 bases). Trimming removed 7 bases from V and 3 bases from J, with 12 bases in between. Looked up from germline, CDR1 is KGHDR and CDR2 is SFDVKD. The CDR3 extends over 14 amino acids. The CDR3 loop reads CATRSSGDYNEQFF. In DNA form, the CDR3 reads TGTGCCACCAGGAGTTCAGGGGACTACAATGAGCAGTTCTTC.

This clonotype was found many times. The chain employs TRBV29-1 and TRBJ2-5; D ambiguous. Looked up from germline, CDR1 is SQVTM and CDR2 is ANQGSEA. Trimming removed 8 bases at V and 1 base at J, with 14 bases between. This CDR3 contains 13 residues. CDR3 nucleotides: TGCAGCCTCAAAGGTTGGGCCCAAGAGACCCAGTACTTC. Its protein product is CSLKGWAQETQYF.

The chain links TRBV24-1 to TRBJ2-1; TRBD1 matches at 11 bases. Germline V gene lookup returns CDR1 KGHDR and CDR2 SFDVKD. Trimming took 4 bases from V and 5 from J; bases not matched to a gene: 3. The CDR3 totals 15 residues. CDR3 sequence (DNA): TGTGCCACCAGTGACCCGGACAGGGGGCACAATGAGCAGTTCTTC. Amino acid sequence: CATSDPDRGHNEQFF.

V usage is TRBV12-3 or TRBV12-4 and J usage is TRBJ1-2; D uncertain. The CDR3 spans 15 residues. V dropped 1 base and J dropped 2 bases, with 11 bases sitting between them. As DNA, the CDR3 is TGTGCCAGCAGTTTAGGTCGGCAAAGAAACTATGGCTACACCTTC. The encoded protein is CASSLGRQRNYGYTF.

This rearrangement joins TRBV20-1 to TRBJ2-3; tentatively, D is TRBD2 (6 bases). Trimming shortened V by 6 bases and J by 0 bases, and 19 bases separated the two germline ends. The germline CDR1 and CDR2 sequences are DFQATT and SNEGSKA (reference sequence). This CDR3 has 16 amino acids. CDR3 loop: CSARGFGDSSTDTQYF. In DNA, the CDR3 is TGCAGTGCCCGGGGGTTCGGGGACTCTAGCACAGATACGCAGTATTTT.

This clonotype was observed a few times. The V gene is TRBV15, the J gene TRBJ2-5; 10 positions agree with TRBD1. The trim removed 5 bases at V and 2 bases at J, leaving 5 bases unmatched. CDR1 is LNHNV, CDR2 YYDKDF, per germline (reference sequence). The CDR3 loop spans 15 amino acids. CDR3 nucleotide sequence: TGTGCCACCAGCCTAATGGACAGGGGGCAAGAGACCCAGTACTTC. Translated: CATSLMDRGQETQYF.

The CDR3 is CSAGVPEGYYGYTF. The CDR3, as DNA: TGCAGTGCTGGTGTGCCAGAGGGCTACTATGGCTACACCTTC. The V call is TRBV20-1, the J call TRBJ1-2; D is uncertain. Trimming took off 5 bases at V and 3 bases at J, with 16 bases between the two ends. This CDR3 is built from 14 residues. Germline V lookup: CDR1 DFQATT, CDR2 SNEGSKA (reference sequence).

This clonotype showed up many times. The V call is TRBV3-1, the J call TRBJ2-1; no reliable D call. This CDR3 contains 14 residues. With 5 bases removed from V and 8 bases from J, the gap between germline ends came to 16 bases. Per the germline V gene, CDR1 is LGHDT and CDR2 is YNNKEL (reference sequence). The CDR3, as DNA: TGTGCCAGCAGCACCCGGCATAGCTGGGATGAGCAGTTCTTC. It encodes CASSTRHSWDEQFF.

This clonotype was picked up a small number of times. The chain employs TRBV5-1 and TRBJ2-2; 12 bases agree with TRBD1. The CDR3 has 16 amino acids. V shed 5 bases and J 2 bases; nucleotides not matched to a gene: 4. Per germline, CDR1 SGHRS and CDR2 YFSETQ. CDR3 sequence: CASRAGTGGNTGELFF. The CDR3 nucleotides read TGCGCCAGCAGAGCCGGGACAGGGGGCAACACCGGGGAGCTGTTTTTT.

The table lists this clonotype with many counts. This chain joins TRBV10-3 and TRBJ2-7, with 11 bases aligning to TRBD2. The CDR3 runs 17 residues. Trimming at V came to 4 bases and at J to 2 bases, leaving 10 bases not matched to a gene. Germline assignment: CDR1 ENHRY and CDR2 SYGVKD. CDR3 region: CAISGTTTSGGTYEQYF. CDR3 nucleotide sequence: TGTGCCATCAGTGGGACTACAACTAGCGGGGGTACCTACGAGCAGTACTTC.

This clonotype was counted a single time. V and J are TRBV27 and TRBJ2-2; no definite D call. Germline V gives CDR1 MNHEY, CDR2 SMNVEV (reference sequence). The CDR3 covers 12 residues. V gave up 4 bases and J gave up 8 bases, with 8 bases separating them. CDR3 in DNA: TGTGCCAGCAGTTCCTTGGCGGGGGAGCTGTTTTTT. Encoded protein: CASSSLAGELFF.

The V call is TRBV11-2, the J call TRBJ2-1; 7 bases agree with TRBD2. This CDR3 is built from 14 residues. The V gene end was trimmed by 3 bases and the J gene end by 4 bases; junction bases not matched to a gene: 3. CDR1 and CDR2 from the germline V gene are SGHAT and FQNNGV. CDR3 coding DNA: TGTGCCAGCAGCTTTTCTAGCGGATACAATGAGCAGTTCTTC. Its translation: CASSFSSGYNEQFF.

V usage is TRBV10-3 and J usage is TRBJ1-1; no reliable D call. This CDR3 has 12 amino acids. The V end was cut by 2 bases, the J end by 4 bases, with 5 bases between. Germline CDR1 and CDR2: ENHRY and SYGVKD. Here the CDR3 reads CAISEEVTEAFF. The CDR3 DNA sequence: TGTGCCATCAGTGAGGAAGTCACTGAAGCTTTCTTT.

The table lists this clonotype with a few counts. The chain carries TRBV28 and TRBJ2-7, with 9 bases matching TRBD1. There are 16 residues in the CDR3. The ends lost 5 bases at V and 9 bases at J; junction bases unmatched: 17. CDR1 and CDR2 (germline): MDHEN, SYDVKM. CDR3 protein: CASSPLTGTGPTRQYF. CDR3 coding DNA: TGTGCCAGCAGTCCACTCACCGGGACAGGGCCTACGAGGCAGTACTTC.

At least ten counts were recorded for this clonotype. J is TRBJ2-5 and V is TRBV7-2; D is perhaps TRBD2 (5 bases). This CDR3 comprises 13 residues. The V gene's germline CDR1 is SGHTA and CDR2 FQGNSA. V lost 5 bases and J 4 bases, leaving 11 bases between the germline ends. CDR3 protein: CASSRGFAETQYF. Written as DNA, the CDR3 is TGTGCCAGCAGCCGAGGGTTTGCAGAGACCCAGTACTTC.

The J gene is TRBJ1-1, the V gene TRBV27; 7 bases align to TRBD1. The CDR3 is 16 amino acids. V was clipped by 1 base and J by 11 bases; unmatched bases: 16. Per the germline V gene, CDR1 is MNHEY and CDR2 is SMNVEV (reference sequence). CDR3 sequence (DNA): TGTGCCAGCAGTTTATTTAGCTCGACACGTGAACAGGGGGCTTTCTTT. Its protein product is CASSLFSSTREQGAFF.

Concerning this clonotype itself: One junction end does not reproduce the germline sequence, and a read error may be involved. The CDR3 loop reads CSVEDTGTGGYGQYF. Written as DNA, the CDR3 is TGCAGCGTTGAAGATACCGGGACAGGGGGCTACGGGCAGTACTTC. The chain uses TRBV29-1 and TRBJ2-7; 12 nucleotides align to TRBD1. In germline, CDR1 is SQVTM, CDR2 ANQGSEA. The CDR3 loop spans 15 amino acids.

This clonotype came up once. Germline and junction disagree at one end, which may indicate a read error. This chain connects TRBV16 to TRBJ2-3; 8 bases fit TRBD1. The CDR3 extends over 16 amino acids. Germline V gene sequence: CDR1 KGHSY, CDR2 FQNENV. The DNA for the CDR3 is TGTGCCAGTAGCCAGCAACAGGGGGGACGCACAGATACGCAGTATTTT. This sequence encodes CASSQQQGGRTDTQYF.

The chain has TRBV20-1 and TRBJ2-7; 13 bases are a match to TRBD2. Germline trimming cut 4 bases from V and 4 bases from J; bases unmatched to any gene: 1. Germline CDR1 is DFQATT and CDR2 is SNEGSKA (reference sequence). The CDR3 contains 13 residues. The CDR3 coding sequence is TGCAGTGCTACGGGACTAGCGGGATACGAGCAGTACTTC. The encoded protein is CSATGLAGYEQYF.

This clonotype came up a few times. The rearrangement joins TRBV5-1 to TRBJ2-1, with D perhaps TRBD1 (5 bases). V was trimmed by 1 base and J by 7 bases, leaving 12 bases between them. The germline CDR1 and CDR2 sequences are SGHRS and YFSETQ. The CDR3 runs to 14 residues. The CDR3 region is CASSLQGRMNEQFF. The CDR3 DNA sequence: TGCGCCAGCAGCTTGCAGGGTCGGATGAATGAGCAGTTCTTC. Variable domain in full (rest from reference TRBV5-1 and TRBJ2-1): KAGVTQTPRYLIKTRGQQVTLSCSPISGHRSVSWYQQTPGQGLQFLFEYFSETQRNKGNFPGRFSGRQFSNSRSEMNVSTLELGDSALYLCASSLQGRMNEQFFGPGTRLTVL.